One T cell receptor (beta chain) is described in this entry. Its target is unknown. The germline CDR1 and CDR2 sequences are SNHLY and FYNNEI. V trimming: 7 bases; J trimming: 4 bases; junction bases outside the gene matches: 12. This CDR3 spans 16 amino acids. These data belong to a study of PD-L1 blockade in urothelial cancer. General study results and limits: Tumor-associated clones in blood expanded more at 3 weeks in durable-benefit patients.

Described time point: pretreatment peripheral blood. The method was immunoSEQ multiplex PCR; TCRdb's version includes in-frame clones alone and lacks a portion of them. Among under 50,000 clones, approximately 91% were seen once, and the ten largest hold 10% to 12%. The V call is TRBV2, the J call TRBJ2-1, with 8 bases lining up with TRBD2. The sequence was obtained from a woman aged 60-75 years with urothelial cancer. Sequencing used PBMCs, obtained around atezolizumab (anti-PD-L1) treatment. The DNA of the CDR3 is TGTGCCAGCAAATATTCATGGACTAGCAGATACAATGAGCAGTTCTTC. This gives the protein CASKYSWTSRYNEQFF.